What follows are 2 T cell receptor beta chains derived from one specimen sequenced in a study of T cell responses to AZD1222 COVID-19 vaccine. Clones were read by immunoSEQ multiplex PCR, and TCRdb kept only the in-frame ones, dropping some. The profile shows 130,000 to 150,000 clones, over 75% of them singletons. The sample was peripheral blood, taken 28 days after the second dose of the MenACWY control vaccine. Receptors were obtained from an adult who received the MenACWY meningococcal vaccine as a control.

The V call is TRBV5-4, the J call TRBJ1-4; 7 bases map to TRBD1. Losses at the gene ends were 1 base for V and 8 bases for J; bases not matched to a gene: 2. CDR1 and CDR2 from the germline V gene are SGHNT and YYREEE (reference sequence). This CDR3 has 13 residues. CDR3 region: CASSLSRGEKLFF. The DNA for the CDR3 is TGTGCCAGCAGCTTGTCCAGGGGGGAAAAACTGTTTTTT.

This chain connects TRBV7-2 to TRBJ1-5, with TRBD1 matching 9 bases. With V trimmed by 5 bases and J by 5 bases, 7 bases remained unmatched. The germline CDR1 and CDR2 sequences are SGHTA and FQGNSA. The CDR3 is 15 amino acids. The CDR3 protein is CASSLDRGPYQPQHF. In DNA, the CDR3 is TGTGCCAGCAGCCTGGACAGGGGTCCTTATCAGCCCCAGCATTTT.